One and the same sample provided the 32 T cell receptor beta chains below, sequenced in a study of Graves' ophthalmopathy and Graves' hyperthyroidism listed by TCRdb under 2018. Sequenced using an Illumina HiSeq 2000. TCR beta CDR3 regions were amplified from RNA transcripts for repertoire sequencing. The first round of RT-PCR was done with HTBI primers and the Qiagen OneStep RT-PCR kit, and was followed by a second round of multiplex PCR, then size selection and purification. The public reads were reprocessed in TCRdb via fastp at Q25 and MiXCR, keeping in-frame beta chains. Entries are consolidated by CDR3 protein sequence, retaining the most common genes and DNA. The sample has 500,000 to 700,000 distinct CDR3 sequences on record, about 40% of them singletons. The ten largest clones take up about 4% of the sample. The sequencing input was peripheral blood or thyroid tissue (not recorded which). These receptors originate from an adult man with Graves' hyperthyroidism.

The rearrangement links TRBV10-3 to TRBJ1-6; weak D call: TRBD1 (5 bases). V was clipped by 0 bases and J by 13 bases, with 19 bases between them. Germline loops: CDR1 ENHRY, CDR2 SYGVKD. The CDR3 is made up of 16 amino acids. Written as DNA, the CDR3 is TGTGCCATCAGTGAGTCGCAGGGAAGCGGGGGAAGGCCCCTCCACTTT. Its protein is CAISESQGSGGRPLHF.

The table lists this clonotype with many counts. The rearrangement uses TRBV5-4 and TRBJ2-2; 7 nucleotides agree with TRBD1. V was pared by 4 bases and J by 7 bases, with 10 bases of the junction left unmatched. Per the germline V gene, CDR1 is SGHNT and CDR2 is YYREEE (reference sequence). The CDR3 sequence is 15 residues long. The CDR3 is CASSPRQGVGGELFF. CDR3 coding DNA: TGTGCCAGCAGCCCAAGACAGGGTGTTGGCGGGGAGCTGTTTTTT.

This clonotype was found many times. The genes are TRBV29-1 and TRBJ2-2, with 8 nucleotides matching TRBD1. This CDR3 is 15 amino acids long. Germline V lookup: CDR1 SQVTM, CDR2 ANQGSEA. Trimming removed 2 bases from V and 5 bases from J; junction bases left unmatched: 7. CDR3 DNA sequence: TGCAGCGTTGAACAGGGGGCCGATGGGACCGGGGAGCTGTTTTTT. It is translated as CSVEQGADGTGELFF.

This clonotype was recorded at least ten times. This chain joins TRBV30 and TRBJ1-2; 8 bases are shared with TRBD1. CDR1 is GTSNPN, CDR2 SVGIG, per germline (reference sequence). The CDR3 spans 16 residues. V lost 7 bases, J lost 4 bases, and 17 bases stayed unmatched. CDR3 bases: TGTGCCTCGCGCCGGGACAGGTCCCTCGACTCCTATGGCTACACCTTC. The encoded protein is CASRRDRSLDSYGYTF.

The table lists this clonotype with many counts. The genes are TRBV15 and TRBJ2-7; the match to TRBD1 covers 7 bases. From germline, CDR1 is LNHNV and CDR2 YYDKDF (reference sequence). With 0 bases clipped from V and 6 bases from J, the junction kept 8 bases outside the gene matches. The CDR3 contains 15 residues. The CDR3 region is CATSRDWDSFSEQYF. The CDR3, as DNA: TGTGCCACCAGCAGAGATTGGGACAGTTTTAGCGAGCAGTACTTC. Drawing the rest from reference TRBV15 and TRBJ2-7, the complete variable domain is DAMVIQNPRYQVTQFGKPVTLSCSQTLNHNVMYWYQQKSSQAPKLLFHYYDKDFNNEADTPDNFQSRRPNTSFCFLDIRSPGLGDTAMYLCATSRDWDSFSEQYFGPGTRLTVT.

This rearrangement joins TRBV7-3 to TRBJ1-5; 9 nucleotides agree with TRBD1. CDR1 and CDR2 (germline): SGHTA, FQGTGA. V dropped 3 bases and J dropped 9; count of bases not matched to a gene: 6. The CDR3 consists of 14 residues. CDR3 nucleotide sequence: TGTGCCAGCAGCTTGGGACAGGGTCGGTGGCCCCAGCATTTT. Encoded protein: CASSLGQGRWPQHF. Using reference TRBV7-3 and TRBJ1-5 for the parts outside the CDR3, the full variable domain is GAGVSQTPSNKVTEKGKYVELRCDPISGHTALYWYRQSLGQGPEFLIYFQGTGAADDSGLPNDRFFAVRPEGSVSTLKIQRTERGDSAVYLCASSLGQGRWPQHFGDGTRLSIL.

This clonotype has at least ten counts. The V call is TRBV2, the J call TRBJ1-2; D perhaps matches TRBD1 (6 bases). V was shortened by 7 bases and J by 4 bases, with 13 bases between the two germline ends. Germline CDR1 reads SNHLY; CDR2 reads FYNNEI. The CDR3 covers 13 residues. CDR3 in amino acids: CASTPQGIYGYTF. The CDR3 DNA sequence: TGTGCCAGCACACCCCAGGGGATCTATGGCTACACCTTC.

This clonotype was counted once. The chain employs TRBV7-2 and TRBJ2-6, with 9 bases lining up with TRBD1. Germline loops: CDR1 SGHTA, CDR2 FQGNSA. The junction had 11 bases not matched to a gene; V was cut back by 5 bases and J by 18 bases. CDR3 length: 13 amino acids. In DNA form, the CDR3 reads TGTGCCAGCAGCCCTTACGAGGGACAGGGAGGGACTTTC. Translated: CASSPYEGQGGTF.

Concerning this clonotype itself: Compared with germline, one end of the junction differs, possibly owing to a read error. This chain links TRBV24-1 with TRBJ2-1, with TRBD2 matching 11 bases. The CDR3 is 15 residues long. Germline CDR1 reads KGHDR; CDR2 reads SFDVKD. CDR3 DNA sequence: TGTGCCAGCAGTGAGCTCTCTAGCGGGGGGAATGAGCAGTTCTTC. It translates to CASSELSSGGNEQFF.

This clonotype was seen ten or more times. This chain connects TRBV19 to TRBJ2-7, with 12 bases that match TRBD2. The length of the CDR3 is 15 residues. With 2 bases clipped from V and 7 bases from J, the junction kept 6 bases outside the gene matches. Per the germline V gene, CDR1 is LNHDA and CDR2 is SQIVND (reference sequence). CDR3 nucleotide sequence: TGTGCCAGTAGTATACCCGGGACTAGCGGGCGTGAGCAGTACTTC. Protein: CASSIPGTSGREQYF.

Concerning this clonotype itself: One end of the junction varies from germline; a read error may be responsible. V gene TRBV25-1 combines with J gene TRBJ1-1; 7 bases align to TRBD1. The CDR3 totals 13 residues. The germline gives CDR1 MGHDK, CDR2 SYGVNS. This chain's CDR3 is CASIPTGNTEASF. As DNA, the CDR3 is TGTGCCAGCATCCCGACAGGGAACACTGAAGCTTCCTTT.

This clonotype was counted at least ten times. The chain has TRBV10-2 and TRBJ1-1; D remains ambiguous. Germline V gene sequence: CDR1 WSHSY, CDR2 SAAADI. The CDR3 has 13 amino acids. Between the trimmed V and J ends, which lost 4 bases and 4 bases, there was a span of 10 bases. Here the CDR3 reads CASSAGGLTEAFF. CDR3 in DNA: TGCGCCAGCAGTGCTGGCGGACTCACTGAAGCTTTCTTT.

This clonotype was detected ten times or more. This CDR3 is CASSSGQGNTGELFF. In DNA form, the CDR3 reads TGTGCCAGCAGCTCGGGACAGGGCAACACCGGGGAGCTGTTTTTT. The chain recombines TRBV7-2 with TRBJ2-2; TRBD1 aligns across 9 bases. Germline assignment: CDR1 SGHTA and CDR2 FQGNSA. The CDR3 has 15 amino acids. V trimming: 4 bases; J trimming: 2 bases; junction bases outside the gene matches: 2.

V gene TRBV12-3 or TRBV12-4 combines with J gene TRBJ2-7; D gene uncertain. Trimming stripped 6 bases from V and 0 bases from J, with 15 bases between. The CDR3 is made up of 15 amino acids. CDR3 loop: CASSPLGESSYEQYF. The CDR3 coding sequence is TGTGCCAGCAGCCCGTTGGGCGAAAGCTCCTACGAGCAGTACTTC.

The V and J genes are TRBV7-2 and TRBJ2-7; D may correspond to TRBD1 or TRBD2 (6 bases each). The germline V and J ends were trimmed by 9 bases and 7 bases, with 22 bases remaining between them. The V gene's germline CDR1 is SGHTA and CDR2 FQGNSA. The CDR3 sequence is 14 residues long. The CDR3 loop reads CASSVLAGEDEQYF. The CDR3 nucleotides are TGTGCCAGTAGCGTACTAGCAGGGGAGGATGAGCAGTACTTC. The full variable domain, its missing parts supplied by reference TRBV7-2 and TRBJ2-7, is GAGVSQSPSNKVTEKGKDVELRCDPISGHTALYWYRQSLGQGLEFLIYFQGNSAPDKSGLPSDRFSAERTGGSVSTLTIQRTQQEDSAVYLCASSVLAGEDEQYFGPGTRLTVT.

This clonotype was recorded a few times. V gene TRBV30 combines with J gene TRBJ1-2; 7 nucleotides line up with TRBD1. The germline V gene has CDR1 GTSNPN and CDR2 SVGIG (reference sequence). Trimming at V came to 1 base and at J to 4 bases, leaving 3 bases not matched to a gene. CDR3 size: 13 residues. CDR3 residues: CAWSDRGSYGYTF. The DNA for the CDR3 is TGTGCCTGGAGTGACAGGGGTAGCTATGGCTACACCTTC.

The table lists this clonotype with many counts. The chain links TRBV29-1 to TRBJ1-3; no clear D gene. Trimming took off 3 bases at V and 0 bases at J, with 9 bases between the two ends. Germline V gene sequence: CDR1 SQVTM, CDR2 ANQGSEA. CDR3 length: 14 amino acids. CDR3 in amino acids: CSVDAEASGNTIYF. As DNA, the CDR3 is TGCAGCGTTGATGCGGAAGCCTCTGGAAACACCATATATTTT.

This clonotype was counted once. A read error may be the cause here, since a much bigger clone is one base away. The chain links TRBV7-9 to TRBJ1-1; the D is unclear. The V end lost 0 bases, the J end lost 11 bases, and 10 bases lay between the germline ends. The germline V gene encodes CDR1 SEHNR and CDR2 FQNEAQ (reference sequence). This CDR3 has 12 residues. This chain's CDR3 is CASSLALGAAFF. Written as DNA, the CDR3 is TGTGCCAGCAGCTTAGCTCTGGGCGCCGCTTTCTTT.

The chain links TRBV24-1 to TRBJ2-5, with D perhaps TRBD1 (6 bases). The CDR3 sequence is 17 residues long. In germline, CDR1 is KGHDR, CDR2 SFDVKD. V was cut by 6 bases and J by 3 bases, with 22 bases left in between. CDR3: CATSRGVGTGDKETQYF. CDR3 DNA: TGTGCCACCAGTCGGGGTGTGGGCACCGGGGACAAAGAGACCCAGTACTTC.

This clonotype was recorded at least ten times. The chain couples TRBV5-4 to TRBJ1-6, with no clear D. Germline V gene sequence: CDR1 SGHNT, CDR2 YYREEE (reference sequence). This CDR3 has 14 residues. V lost 0 bases and J lost 9, with 10 bases in between. In nucleotides, the CDR3 is TGTGCCAGCAGCTTGGCCGGGAGTCGTTCACCCCTCCACTTT. It encodes CASSLAGSRSPLHF.

This clonotype was counted between two and nine times. V is TRBV18 and J is TRBJ1-2; tentatively, D is TRBD1 (6 bases). CDR3 length: 13 amino acids. Germline V lookup: CDR1 KGHSH, CDR2 LQKENI. The germline V and J ends were trimmed by 5 bases and 4 bases, with 11 bases remaining between them. The CDR3 is CASSSDSFYGYTF. CDR3 nucleotides: TGTGCCAGCTCATCGGACAGCTTCTATGGCTACACCTTC. The whole variable domain, remainder taken from reference TRBV18 and TRBJ1-2, is NAGVMQNPRHLVRRRGQEARLRCSPMKGHSHVYWYRQLPEEGLKFMVYLQKENIIDESGMPKERFSAEFPKEGPSILRIQQVVRGDSAAYFCASSSDSFYGYTFGSGTRLTVV.

This clonotype was seen a single time. A much larger clone is a single base away; this may be a read error. The DNA for the CDR3 is TGTGCCAGCAGCTGGTGGGACGGTAATGAAAAACTGTTTTTT. It is translated as CASSWWDGNEKLFF. The chain is built from TRBV7-2 and TRBJ1-4, with TRBD1 as a possible D gene (5 bases). The CDR3 has 14 amino acids. Germline V gives CDR1 SGHTA, CDR2 FQGNSA. Trimming left V 4 bases short and J 4 bases short, with 10 bases between.

This chain joins TRBV7-9 and TRBJ2-5, with 7 bases aligning to TRBD2. V gave up 6 bases and J gave up 0 bases; unmatched junction bases: 4. Per germline, CDR1 SEHNR and CDR2 FQNEAQ (reference sequence). This CDR3 has 14 amino acids. CDR3 region: CASRLARYQETQYF. As DNA, the CDR3 is TGTGCCAGCAGACTAGCGCGGTACCAAGAGACCCAGTACTTC.

This clonotype has just a few counts. This chain uses TRBV29-1 with TRBJ2-7; 7 bases match TRBD2. Per the germline V gene, CDR1 is SQVTM and CDR2 is ANQGSEA. This CDR3 has 15 amino acids. The J segment lost 0 bases and the V segment lost 6 bases, leaving 11 bases of the junction unmatched. The CDR3 sequence: CSVRSRLAVSYEQYF. The DNA for the CDR3 is TGCAGCGTGCGCTCGCGGCTAGCGGTCTCCTACGAGCAGTACTTC.

This chain joins TRBV2 and TRBJ2-7; 8 nucleotides align to TRBD2. This CDR3 has 13 amino acids. V dropped 11 bases and J dropped 0; count of bases not matched to a gene: 6. Germline values: CDR1 SNHLY, CDR2 FYNNEI. In DNA form, the CDR3 reads TGTGCCCGGGAGCGGGAGTCCTCCTACGAGCAGTACTTC. This gives the protein CARERESSYEQYF.

This clonotype was detected only a few times. CDR3 region: CASSSADTSSYEQYF. The CDR3 coding sequence is TGTGCCAGCAGTTCTGCGGACACCAGCTCCTACGAGCAGTACTTC. This chain uses TRBV27 with TRBJ2-7; maybe TRBD1 (5 bases). CDR3 length: 15 residues. V was pared by 4 bases and J by 0 bases, with 13 bases between. Germline values: CDR1 MNHEY, CDR2 SMNVEV (reference sequence).

CDR3 loop: CSARALGGGHTDTQYF. CDR3 DNA sequence: TGCAGTGCTAGAGCTCTGGGCGGGGGACATACAGATACGCAGTATTTT. The chain combines TRBV20-1 with TRBJ2-3; D is possibly TRBD2 (7 bases). The CDR3 is 16 amino acids. Germline V CDR1 and CDR2: DFQATT, SNEGSKA (reference sequence). Trimming pared 1 base from V and 3 bases from J, leaving 17 bases between.

The genes are TRBV30 and TRBJ1-2, with 11 bases that match TRBD1. This CDR3 has 14 residues. Germline CDR1 and CDR2: GTSNPN and SVGIG (reference sequence). J lost 4 bases, V lost 2 bases, and 3 bases had no gene match. The CDR3: CAWSWTGGGYGYTF. The DNA of the CDR3 is TGTGCCTGGAGTTGGACAGGGGGCGGCTATGGCTACACCTTC.

A remark on this clonotype: Being one base from a much bigger clone, this may be a read error. The V and J genes are TRBV11-2 and TRBJ2-5; TRBD2 matches at 9 bases. CDR3 size: 18 residues. CDR1 and CDR2 (germline): SGHAT, FQNNGV. After removal of 5 bases from V and 2 bases from J, the junction contained 15 bases not matched to a gene. The CDR3 spells CASSASISGGLIQETQYF. DNA for the CDR3: TGTGCCAGCAGCGCCAGCATTAGCGGGGGACTGATACAAGAGACCCAGTACTTC.

The chain is built from TRBV20-1 and TRBJ1-2; D remains unclear. The V gene lost 6 bases and the J gene lost 8 bases, with 16 bases spanning the gap. Looked up from germline, CDR1 is DFQATT and CDR2 is SNEGSKA (reference sequence). The CDR3 loop spans 12 amino acids. CDR3 amino acids: CSAPTEFGGYTF. The DNA of the CDR3 is TGCAGTGCCCCCACAGAGTTTGGGGGCTACACCTTC.

This clonotype has a count of ten or more. The chain links TRBV20-1 to TRBJ1-6, with TRBD1 matching over 7 bases. The CDR3 is made up of 16 amino acids. Germline lookup yields CDR1 DFQATT and CDR2 SNEGSKA (reference sequence). Trimming took 5 bases from V and 3 from J; bases not matched to a gene: 10. CDR3: CSARVIGTDYNSPLHF. Written as DNA, the CDR3 is TGCAGTGCTCGTGTAATTGGGACAGACTATAATTCACCCCTCCACTTT.

This clonotype was picked up many times. V is TRBV7-8 and J is TRBJ2-7, with 8 positions matching TRBD1. V was clipped by 4 bases and J by 6 bases; unmatched bases: 8. Germline CDR1 is SGHVS and CDR2 is FQNEAQ. The CDR3 runs to 14 residues. The CDR3 DNA is TGTGCCAGCAGCTCTAAAGACAGGGGAAGCGAGCAGTACTTC. As protein: CASSSKDRGSEQYF.